Listed below are T cell receptor beta chains from one sample, sequenced in a study of cytomegalovirus exposure and HLA in healthy donors. Generated by immunoSEQ multiplex PCR, the TCRdb table keeps only in-frame clones and is missing some. The profile covers some 160,000 clones, with about 86% appearing a single time and about 2.1% taken by the ten largest. Sequencing was carried out using PBMCs. The receptors here all came from a woman aged 18-35 years in good health and CMV-seronegative. Both conserved end residues are part of each CDR3. Each record gives: CDR3 protein, CDR3 DNA, clone size, V gene, J gene, D gene. The D gene is left open where the match is weak. Clone size is not always given. Where it is, it says once, few, many or a class for expanded clones.

CDR3aa: CASRRQGSTEAFF
CDR3nt: TGTGCCAGCAGACGACAGGGGAGCACTGAAGCTTTCTTT
abundance: NA
v_gene: TRBV27
j_gene: TRBJ1-1
d_gene: TRBD1

CDR3aa: CASSLTSGSTDTQYF
CDR3nt: TGTGCCAGCAGCTTGACTAGCGGTAGCACAGATACGCAGTATTTT
abundance: NA
v_gene: TRBV7-3
j_gene: TRBJ2-3
d_gene: TRBD2

CDR3aa: CASSLNRGSSYNSPLHF
CDR3nt: TGTGCCAGCAGTTTAAACAGGGGAAGCTCCTATAATTCACCCCTCCACTTT
abundance: NA
v_gene: TRBV27
j_gene: TRBJ1-6
d_gene: TRBD1

CDR3aa: CASSLMESGELFF
CDR3nt: TGTGCCAGCAGTTTAATGGAGTCCGGGGAGCTGTTTTTT
abundance: NA
v_gene: TRBV27
j_gene: TRBJ2-2
d_gene: NA

CDR3aa: CASSDWSSYNEQFF
CDR3nt: TGTGCCAGCAGTGACTGGAGCTCCTACAATGAGCAGTTCTTC
abundance: NA
v_gene: TRBV6-1
j_gene: TRBJ2-1
d_gene: NA

CDR3aa: CASSQGPGSGYEQYF
CDR3nt: TGCGCCAGCAGCCAAGGACCGGGGAGTGGGTACGAGCAGTACTTC
abundance: NA
v_gene: TRBV4-1
j_gene: TRBJ2-7
d_gene: NA

CDR3aa: CATSRGGTANTEAFF
CDR3nt: TGTGCCACCAGCAGAGGGGGGACAGCGAACACTGAAGCTTTCTTT
abundance: NA
v_gene: TRBV15
j_gene: TRBJ1-1
d_gene: TRBD1

CDR3aa: CAIRDRVGRGFTTSDEAFF
CDR3nt: TGTGCCATCAGGGACCGAGTAGGTAGGGGCTTTACGACCTCCGATGAAGCTTTCTTT
abundance: NA
v_gene: TRBV10-3
j_gene: TRBJ1-1
d_gene: NA

CDR3aa: CASSMGDRVFSGANVLTF
CDR3nt: TGTGCCAGTAGTATGGGGGACAGGGTTTTTTCTGGGGCCAACGTCCTGACTTTC
abundance: NA
v_gene: TRBV19
j_gene: TRBJ2-6
d_gene: TRBD1

CDR3aa: CASSYAMTAENTIYF
CDR3nt: TGTGCCAGCAGTTACGCTATGACTGCTGAAAACACCATATATTTT
abundance: NA
v_gene: TRBV6-5
j_gene: TRBJ1-3
d_gene: NA

CDR3aa: CASSIHRGTYNSPLHF
CDR3nt: TGTGCCAGCAGCATACACAGGGGAACCTATAATTCACCCCTCCACTTT
abundance: NA
v_gene: TRBV27
j_gene: TRBJ1-6
d_gene: TRBD1

CDR3aa: CAWSRQPEQYF
CDR3nt: TGTGCCTGGAGTCGACAGCCGGAGCAGTACTTC
abundance: once
v_gene: TRBV30
j_gene: TRBJ2-7
d_gene: NA

CDR3aa: CASSSGQPFTGELFF
CDR3nt: TGTGCCAGCAGCTCGGGACAGCCTTTCACCGGGGAGCTGTTTTTT
abundance: NA
v_gene: TRBV11-2
j_gene: TRBJ2-2
d_gene: TRBD1

CDR3aa: CASSFRQTSDNPDTQYF
CDR3nt: TGTGCCAGCAGCTTCCGACAGACTAGCGATAATCCAGATACGCAGTATTTT
abundance: few
v_gene: TRBV5-8
j_gene: TRBJ2-3
d_gene: TRBD2

CDR3aa: CASSLGHLPDNEQFF
CDR3nt: TGTGCCAGCAGCTTAGGACACCTACCCGACAATGAGCAGTTCTTC
abundance: NA
v_gene: TRBV7-9
j_gene: TRBJ2-1
d_gene: NA

CDR3aa: CASSLRTGVTGELFF
CDR3nt: TGCGCCAGCAGCTTGAGGACAGGGGTGACCGGGGAGCTGTTTTTT
abundance: NA
v_gene: TRBV5-1
j_gene: TRBJ2-2
d_gene: TRBD1

CDR3aa: CASSVGGWLSTDTQYF
CDR3nt: TGTGCCAGCAGCGTAGGGGGCTGGCTTAGCACAGATACGCAGTATTTT
abundance: once
v_gene: TRBV9
j_gene: TRBJ2-3
d_gene: NA

CDR3aa: CASGPDTGELFF
CDR3nt: TGTGCTAGTGGACCAGACACCGGGGAGCTGTTTTTT
abundance: NA
v_gene: TRBV12-5
j_gene: TRBJ2-2
d_gene: NA

CDR3aa: CASSQPTSGRAKDTQYF
CDR3nt: TGCGCCAGCAGCCAACCTACTAGCGGGAGGGCCAAAGATACGCAGTATTTT
abundance: NA
v_gene: TRBV4-1
j_gene: TRBJ2-3
d_gene: TRBD2

CDR3aa: CASSSQGGNTGELFF
CDR3nt: TGCGCCAGCAGCTCTCAGGGGGGGAACACCGGGGAGCTGTTTTTT
abundance: NA
v_gene: TRBV5-1
j_gene: TRBJ2-2
d_gene: NA

CDR3aa: CASSFLGTGAGGELFF
CDR3nt: TGTGCCAGCAGTTTTCTAGGGACAGGGGCGGGCGGGGAGCTGTTTTTT
abundance: NA
v_gene: TRBV6-5
j_gene: TRBJ2-2
d_gene: TRBD1

CDR3aa: CASSRPLEDIEQYF
CDR3nt: TGTGCCAGCAGTCGGCCTCTTGAGGATATCGAGCAGTACTTC
abundance: NA
v_gene: TRBV2
j_gene: TRBJ2-7
d_gene: NA

CDR3aa: CASSLTSGRGAYEQYF
CDR3nt: TGTGCCAGCAGCCTGACTAGCGGGAGAGGGGCTTACGAGCAGTACTTC
abundance: NA
v_gene: TRBV28
j_gene: TRBJ2-7
d_gene: TRBD2

CDR3aa: CASSAGQGLYYGYPF
CDR3nt: TGTGCCAGCAGTGCGGGACAGGGATTATACTATGGCTACCCCTTC
abundance: NA
v_gene: TRBV28
j_gene: TRBJ1-2
d_gene: TRBD1

CDR3aa: CASSSRWQGASPLHF
CDR3nt: TGTGCCAGTTCTAGTAGGTGGCAGGGCGCTTCACCCCTCCACTTT
abundance: few
v_gene: TRBV7-9
j_gene: TRBJ1-6
d_gene: NA

CDR3aa: CASSLSGRDKETQYF
CDR3nt: TGTGCCAGCAGCTTGTCGGGTAGGGACAAAGAGACCCAGTACTTC
abundance: once
v_gene: TRBV5-4
j_gene: TRBJ2-5
d_gene: NA

CDR3aa: CATNVGRTNEKLFF
CDR3nt: TGTGCCACCAACGTCGGCAGGACTAATGAAAAACTGTTTTTT
abundance: NA
v_gene: TRBV15
j_gene: TRBJ1-4
d_gene: NA

CDR3aa: CASSFGSGRASEQYF
CDR3nt: TGTGCCAGCAGTTTTGGGAGCGGGAGGGCAAGTGAGCAGTACTTC
abundance: NA
v_gene: TRBV27
j_gene: TRBJ2-5
d_gene: TRBD2

CDR3aa: CASSRGAFF
CDR3nt: TGTGCCAGCAGTCGCGGAGCTTTCTTT
abundance: few
v_gene: TRBV6-5
j_gene: TRBJ1-1
d_gene: NA

CDR3aa: CASSSGQGTKGYTF
CDR3nt: TGTGCCAGCAGCTCAGGACAGGGAACGAAAGGCTACACCTTC
abundance: once
v_gene: TRBV7-6
j_gene: TRBJ1-2
d_gene: TRBD1

CDR3aa: CASSPQWGRGTEAFF
CDR3nt: TGTGCCAGCTCACCACAGTGGGGCAGGGGCACTGAAGCTTTCTTT
abundance: NA
v_gene: TRBV18
j_gene: TRBJ1-1
d_gene: NA

CDR3aa: CASSLRGEQYF
CDR3nt: TGCGCCAGCAGCCTTCGGGGGGAGCAGTACTTC
abundance: NA
v_gene: TRBV4-1
j_gene: TRBJ2-5
d_gene: TRBD2

CDR3aa: CSVEDAGDTEAFF
CDR3nt: TGCAGCGTTGAAGATGCAGGGGACACTGAAGCTTTCTTT
abundance: NA
v_gene: TRBV29-1
j_gene: TRBJ1-1
d_gene: NA

CDR3aa: CASSGTGYSNQPQHF
CDR3nt: TGTGCCAGTAGTGGAACAGGGTATAGCAATCAGCCCCAGCATTTT
abundance: NA
v_gene: TRBV19
j_gene: TRBJ1-5
d_gene: NA

CDR3aa: CASSLSPSGTYEQYF
CDR3nt: TGTGCCAGCAGCTTGAGTCCTAGCGGTACCTACGAGCAGTACTTC
abundance: NA
v_gene: TRBV5-4
j_gene: TRBJ2-7
d_gene: TRBD2

CDR3aa: CASSESPGVNGYTF
CDR3nt: TGTGCCAGCAGCGAAAGTCCAGGGGTCAATGGCTACACCTTC
abundance: NA
v_gene: TRBV7-3
j_gene: TRBJ1-2
d_gene: NA

CDR3aa: CATTGDYETQYF
CDR3nt: TGTGCCACCACGGGGGATTATGAGACCCAGTACTTC
abundance: NA
v_gene: TRBV6-5
j_gene: TRBJ2-5
d_gene: NA

CDR3aa: CASSSGTGRSPLHF
CDR3nt: TGTGCCAGCAGTTCCGGGACAGGGCGGTCACCCCTCCACTTT
abundance: NA
v_gene: TRBV2
j_gene: TRBJ1-6
d_gene: TRBD1

CDR3aa: CASSERAGDETQYF
CDR3nt: TGTGCCAGCAGTGAAAGGGCAGGGGATGAGACCCAGTACTTC
abundance: NA
v_gene: TRBV2
j_gene: TRBJ2-5
d_gene: NA

CDR3aa: CASSPRDSYYGYTF
CDR3nt: TGTGCCAGCAGCCCCCGGGACAGTTACTATGGCTACACCTTC
abundance: NA
v_gene: TRBV4-2
j_gene: TRBJ1-2
d_gene: TRBD1

CDR3aa: CASRDRRDRGNQPQHF
CDR3nt: TGTGCCAGTAGGGACCGCCGGGACAGGGGCAATCAGCCCCAGCATTTT
abundance: NA
v_gene: TRBV19
j_gene: TRBJ1-5
d_gene: TRBD1

CDR3aa: CASSPGTASSGNTIYF
CDR3nt: TGTGCCAGCAGCCCCGGGACAGCGAGCTCTGGAAACACCATATATTTT
abundance: NA
v_gene: TRBV5-4
j_gene: TRBJ1-3
d_gene: TRBD1

CDR3aa: CASSFFYEQYF
CDR3nt: TGTGCCAGCAGTTTCTTTTACGAGCAGTACTTC
abundance: NA
v_gene: TRBV28
j_gene: TRBJ2-7
d_gene: NA

CDR3aa: CASSSAGRSNTGELFF
CDR3nt: TGCGCCAGCAGCTCAGCGGGACGTTCGAACACCGGGGAGCTGTTTTTT
abundance: NA
v_gene: TRBV5-1
j_gene: TRBJ2-2
d_gene: TRBD2

CDR3aa: CASSLEALAGTDTQYF
CDR3nt: TGTGCCAGCAGCTTAGAAGCCTTAGCAGGGACAGATACGCAGTATTTT
abundance: NA
v_gene: TRBV7-9
j_gene: TRBJ2-3
d_gene: NA

CDR3aa: CASRARGGNQPQHF
CDR3nt: TGTGCCAGCAGGGCCAGGGGGGGCAATCAGCCCCAGCATTTT
abundance: NA
v_gene: TRBV28
j_gene: TRBJ1-5
d_gene: TRBD1

CDR3aa: CASSRPGLAGGEQYF
CDR3nt: TGCGCCAGCAGCCGCCCGGGACTAGCGGGAGGCGAGCAGTACTTC
abundance: NA
v_gene: TRBV4-1
j_gene: TRBJ2-7
d_gene: TRBD2

CDR3aa: CASTPLAGVGNEQFF
CDR3nt: TGTGCCAGCACCCCCCTAGCGGGAGTGGGCAATGAGCAGTTCTTC
abundance: NA
v_gene: TRBV6-4
j_gene: TRBJ2-1
d_gene: TRBD2

CDR3aa: CASSYSSVREQFF
CDR3nt: TGTGCCAGCAGTTACTCGAGCGTCCGTGAGCAGTTCTTC
abundance: NA
v_gene: TRBV6-5
j_gene: TRBJ2-1
d_gene: NA